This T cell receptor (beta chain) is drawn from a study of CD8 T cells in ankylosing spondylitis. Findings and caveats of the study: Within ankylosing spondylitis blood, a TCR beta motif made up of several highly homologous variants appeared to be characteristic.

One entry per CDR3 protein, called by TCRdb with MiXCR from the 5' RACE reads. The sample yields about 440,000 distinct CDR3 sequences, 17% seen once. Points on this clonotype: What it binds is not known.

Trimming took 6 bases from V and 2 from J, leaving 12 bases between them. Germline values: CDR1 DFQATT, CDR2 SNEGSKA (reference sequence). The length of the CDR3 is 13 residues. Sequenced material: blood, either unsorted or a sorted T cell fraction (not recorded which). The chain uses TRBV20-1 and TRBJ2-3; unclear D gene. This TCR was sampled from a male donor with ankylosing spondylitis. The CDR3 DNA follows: TGCAGTGCAAAGAAGGGAAACACAGATACGCAGTATTTT. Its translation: CSAKKGNTDTQYF.